One and the same sample provided the 9 T cell receptor beta chains below, sequenced in a study of blood T cell repertoires in COVID-19. Measured with immunoSEQ multiplex PCR; TCRdb has only the in-frame clones, and not every one. The sample has approximately 52,000 clones, 89% seen once. Sequencing was carried out using peripheral blood. The source of these receptors is a man aged 60 to 69 with active COVID-19.

In DNA form, the CDR3 reads TGCGCCAGCAGCCTGAAGGTGGAGGGCTCCTACGAGCAGTACTTC. Translated: CASSLKVEGSYEQYF. The chain joins TRBV4-1 to TRBJ2-7; tentative D call: TRBD2 (6 bases). The germline CDR1 and CDR2 sequences are MGHRA and YSYEKL. This CDR3 comprises 15 residues. The V and J ends lost 4 bases and 0 bases respectively, with 13 bases between them.

The chain recombines TRBV5-6 with TRBJ2-6; 8 nucleotides align to TRBD1. V lost 4 bases and J lost 2; bases outside the gene matches: 5. The CDR3 contains 16 residues. Germline values: CDR1 SGHDT, CDR2 YYEEEE. The CDR3 DNA reads as TGTGCCAGCAGCCGGCAGGGGGCCCCTGGGGCCAACGTCCTGACTTTC. It is translated as CASSRQGAPGANVLTF.

V and J are TRBV6-6 and TRBJ1-5; 7 bases line up with TRBD1. J was trimmed by 8 bases and V by 6 bases; bases with no gene match: 10. The CDR3 is 14 residues long. CDR1 MNHNY and CDR2 SVGAGI come from the germline V gene (reference sequence). In DNA form, the CDR3 reads TGTGCCAGCAGCGCCGGACAGGTTCTAGAGCCCCAGCATTTT. This translates into CASSAGQVLEPQHF.

This rearrangement joins TRBV10-3 to TRBJ2-1; D is possibly TRBD1 (7 bases). V gave up 11 bases and J gave up 4 bases, with 18 bases separating them. Germline loops: CDR1 ENHRY, CDR2 SYGVKD. The CDR3 runs to 14 residues. The CDR3 nucleotides are TGTGCCTCCAGGGGGGAAGTCAGTTACAATGAGCAGTTCTTC. As protein: CASRGEVSYNEQFF.

CDR3 sequence: CASSPRGRGNEQFF. CDR3 nucleotide sequence: TGTGCCAGCAGCCCTAGGGGGCGCGGAAATGAGCAGTTCTTC. The J gene is TRBJ2-1, the V gene TRBV4-2; 7 bases agree with TRBD1. This CDR3 is built from 14 residues. With V trimmed by 4 bases and J by 7 bases, 7 bases remained unmatched. CDR1 and CDR2 from the germline V gene are LGHNA and YNFKEQ.

V is TRBV7-2 and J is TRBJ2-1, with D possibly being TRBD1 (6 bases). The germline V gene encodes CDR1 SGHTA and CDR2 FQGNSA. CDR3 length: 13 amino acids. V lost 5 bases to trimming and J lost 5 bases, with 10 bases between them. The CDR3, as DNA: TGTGCCAGCAGCCGAAACAGGGACAATGAGCAGTTCTTC. This sequence encodes CASSRNRDNEQFF.

V usage is TRBV5-5 and J usage is TRBJ2-7; D is ambiguous. Germline V CDR1 and CDR2: SGHKS, YYEKEE (reference sequence). Trimming shortened V by 4 bases and J by 2 bases, and 13 bases separated the two germline ends. The CDR3 runs 14 residues. This chain's CDR3 is CASSPMSAAYEQYF. The CDR3, as DNA: TGTGCCAGCAGCCCCATGAGCGCAGCCTACGAGCAGTACTTC.

J is TRBJ2-3 and V is TRBV24-1, with 8 positions matching TRBD2. The CDR3 has 13 amino acids. Germline CDR1 reads KGHDR; CDR2 reads SFDVKD. V lost 6 bases to trimming and J lost 6 bases; unmatched junction nucleotides: 4. The CDR3 DNA reads as TGTGCCACCAGTAAAAGCGGGGGCGATACGCAGTATTTT. Protein sequence: CATSKSGGDTQYF.

The chain couples TRBV6-6 to TRBJ2-1; D remains ambiguous. Germline V gives CDR1 MNHNY, CDR2 SVGAGI (reference sequence). The CDR3 loop spans 15 amino acids. V was pared by 2 bases and J by 7 bases, with 15 bases between. The DNA of the CDR3 is TGTGCCAGCAGTTACAAGGCTCCCCGCAGGAATGAGCAGTTCTTC. It encodes CASSYKAPRRNEQFF.